This TCR beta chain is drawn from a study of blood T cell repertoires in COVID-19. Whole-study context: Acute and convalescent COVID-19 specimens originated in the United States, Italy and Spain.

Germline CDR1 MNHEY, CDR2 SVGAGI. Trimming removed 6 bases from V and 3 bases from J; junction bases left unmatched: 5. This CDR3 has 14 amino acids. Per the study methods: Reference gene primer amplification gave nucleated cell count estimates. Sequencing used immunoSEQ multiplex PCR; TCRdb keeps in-frame clones, though not all of them. The DNA gave D and trimming, while V, J and clone size come from that table. The sample has under 200,000 clones, around 80% seen once. Sequenced: peripheral blood. This chain joins TRBV6-5 and TRBJ1-2; 9 nucleotides line up with TRBD1. This clonotype was sampled from a man aged 70 or older with active or convalescent COVID-19. In DNA, the CDR3 is TGTGCCAGCAGACACAGGGGGCAGTACTATGGCTACACCTTC. It codes for CASRHRGQYYGYTF.